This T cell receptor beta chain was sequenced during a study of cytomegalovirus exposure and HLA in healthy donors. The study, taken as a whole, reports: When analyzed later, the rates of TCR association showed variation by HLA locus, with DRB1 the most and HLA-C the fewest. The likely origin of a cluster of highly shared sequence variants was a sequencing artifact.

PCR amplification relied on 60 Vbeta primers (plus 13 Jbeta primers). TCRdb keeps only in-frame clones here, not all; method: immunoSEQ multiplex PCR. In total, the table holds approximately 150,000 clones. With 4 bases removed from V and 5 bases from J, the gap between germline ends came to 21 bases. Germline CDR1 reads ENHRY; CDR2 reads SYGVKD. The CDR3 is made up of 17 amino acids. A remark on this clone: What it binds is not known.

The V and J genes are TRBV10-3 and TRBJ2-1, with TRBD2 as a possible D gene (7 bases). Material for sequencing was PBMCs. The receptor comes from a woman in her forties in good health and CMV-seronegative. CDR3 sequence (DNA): TGTGCCATCAGTGGGGGCCTGGGCAGGGGAGGGCACAATGAGCAGTTCTTC. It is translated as CAISGGLGRGGHNEQFF.